Listed below are T cell receptor beta chains from one sample, sequenced in a study of blood T cell repertoires in COVID-19. The table came from immunoSEQ multiplex PCR; TCRdb's copy has only in-frame clones and leaves some out. The table includes under 250,000 clones, around 84% detected once. The source material was peripheral blood. Receptors originate from a woman aged 55-69 years who had recovered from COVID-19. CDR3s include the opening cysteine and the closing phenylalanine or tryptophan. A D gene is named only where the DNA matches it firmly. The size entry is marked missing in some rows and otherwise reads once, few, many or a size class.

v_gene	abundance	d_gene	j_gene	CDR3nt	CDR3aa
TRBV19	once	TRBD1	TRBJ2-5	TGTGCCAGTAGTGTCGACAGGGTGTCCCGAGAGACCCAGTACTTC	CASSVDRVSRETQYF
TRBV2	NA	TRBD1	TRBJ1-4	TGTGCCAGCAGTGACGGACAGGGCGTGTTTACGGAAAAACTGTTTTTT	CASSDGQGVFTEKLFF
TRBV12-5	once	TRBD2	TRBJ2-2	TGTGCTAGTGGTCTGGGGGGGGCCGGGGAGCTGTTTTTT	CASGLGGAGELFF
TRBV5-1	NA	NA	TRBJ2-2	TGCGCCAGCAGCTTCCGTGGGCAGACCGGGGAGCTGTTTTTT	CASSFRGQTGELFF
TRBV6-5	few	NA	TRBJ2-3	TGTGCCAGCAGTTCAAGCCCTACGGGGTCAGATACGCAGTATTTT	CASSSSPTGSDTQYF
TRBV4-3	NA	TRBD1	TRBJ1-2	TGCGCCAGCAGCCAAGTCCTTCCACCCGGGACAGGGGGCGAAGGCTACACCTTC	CASSQVLPPGTGGEGYTF
TRBV29-1	NA	TRBD2	TRBJ2-1	TGCAGCGTCCGGGAGGGAGGAGAGCAGTTCTTC	CSVREGGEQFF
TRBV5-4	NA	NA	TRBJ2-1	TGTGCCAGCAGCTGGTCGGTCGTCAATGAGCAGTTCTTC	CASSWSVVNEQFF
TRBV6-5	NA	NA	TRBJ1-1	TGTGCCAGCAGTTACTCGAAGGGGCGCGGGGACACTGAAGCTTTCTTT	CASSYSKGRGDTEAFF
TRBV4-1	NA	NA	TRBJ1-1	TGCGCCAGCAGCCGAGCAGGGTATCGGAACACTGAAGCTTTCTTT	CASSRAGYRNTEAFF
TRBV5-1	NA	NA	TRBJ2-2	TGCGCCAGCAGCATTTCCTCCGGGGAGCTGTTTTTT	CASSISSGELFF
TRBV30	few	NA	TRBJ1-2	TGTGCCTGGACCCGAGGTGGGGGGTTTGGATATGGCTACACCTTC	CAWTRGGGFGYGYTF
TRBV15	NA	TRBD2	TRBJ2-7	TGTGCCACCAGCAGAACTAGCGGGGGGTCCTACGAGCAGTACTTC	CATSRTSGGSYEQYF
TRBV4-1	NA	TRBD1	TRBJ1-1	TGCGCCAGCAGCCAAGAAGGGGGCTTCACTGAAGCTTTCTTT	CASSQEGGFTEAFF
TRBV29-1	NA	TRBD2	TRBJ2-5	TGCAGCGTTGCTGGCGGGGGGGCGGAGACCCAGTACTTC	CSVAGGGAETQYF
TRBV7-9	NA	NA	TRBJ1-3	TGTGCCAGCAGGGCTAGGGGGAGAAACACCATATATTTT	CASRARGRNTIYF
TRBV6-5	NA	TRBD1	TRBJ2-1	TGTGCCAGCAGTTACTCACACGGGACAGGGGAGGATGAGCAGTTCTTC	CASSYSHGTGEDEQFF
TRBV4-1	NA	NA	TRBJ2-1	TGCGCCAGCAGCACACGGGGGGCGTATGGCCGGGAGCAGTTCTTC	CASSTRGAYGREQFF
TRBV5-1	NA	TRBD2	TRBJ2-1	TGCGCCAGCAGTAATAGGACTAGCGGGGGGGCCACTGAGCAGTTCTTC	CASSNRTSGGATEQFF
TRBV3-1/TRBV3-2	once	NA	TRBJ1-6	TGTGCCAGCAGCCAAGGGGCAAATTCACCCCTCCACTTT	CASSQGANSPLHF
TRBV27	once	TRBD1	TRBJ1-2	TGTGCCAGCAGCCCGGGGGGACAACAGGGGGTAAGGGGCTACACCTTC	CASSPGGQQGVRGYTF
TRBV5-1	NA	TRBD2	TRBJ2-1	TGCGCCAGCAGCCCCCCTAGCGGGGGGGCCCATGAGCAGTTCTTC	CASSPPSGGAHEQFF
TRBV5-1	once	TRBD1	TRBJ1-2	TGCGCCAGCAGAACCACGGGACAGCAAGTGGATGGCTACACCTTC	CASRTTGQQVDGYTF
TRBV11-3	NA	TRBD1	TRBJ2-1	TGTGCCAGCAGCACGAACAGGGGTGGAGGCAATGAGCAGTTCTTC	CASSTNRGGGNEQFF
TRBV10-3	NA	NA	TRBJ1-1	TGTGCCATCAGTGAGTCAGTGACAGAGAACACTGAAGCTTTCTTT	CAISESVTENTEAFF
TRBV6-6	NA	NA	TRBJ1-5	TGTGCCAGTCAGGAATTCAATCAGCCCCAGCATTTT	CASQEFNQPQHF
TRBV28	NA	NA	TRBJ1-5	TGTGCCAGCAGTCAGAATCAGCCCCAGCATTTT	CASSQNQPQHF
TRBV7-9	NA	NA	TRBJ1-2	TGTGCCAGCAGCTCAGGCGGGGGAAACTATGGCTACACCTTC	CASSSGGGNYGYTF
TRBV5-6	NA	TRBD1	TRBJ1-2	TGTGCCAGCAGCAATACAGGGGGCCTTGGCTACACCTTC	CASSNTGGLGYTF
TRBV6-6	NA	NA	TRBJ1-1	TGTGCCAGCTCGACGGCGGATGAAGCTTTCTTT	CASSTADEAFF
TRBV30	once	NA	TRBJ2-5	TGTGCCTGGAGCTTGAGGACATGGTACCAAGAGACCCAGTACTTC	CAWSLRTWYQETQYF
TRBV9	NA	TRBD2	TRBJ2-3	TGTGCCAGCAGCGGTCAGCGGGGGAGAGCAGATACGCAGTATTTT	CASSGQRGRADTQYF
TRBV6-5	NA	NA	TRBJ2-6	TGTGCCAGCAGCCGGAGCTTAGAGGCCAACGTCCTGACTTTC	CASSRSLEANVLTF
TRBV7-2	once	TRBD2	TRBJ2-2	TGTGCCACCACTCGGACTAGCGGGGTTTACACCGGGGAGCTGTTTTTT	CATTRTSGVYTGELFF
TRBV9	NA	NA	TRBJ1-2	TGTGCCAGCAGCCCGGACGGACTCTATGGCTACACCTTC	CASSPDGLYGYTF
TRBV5-1	NA	TRBD1	TRBJ2-7	TGCGCCAGCAGCCCGTTGGGGACAGCAGCATACGAGCAGTACTTC	CASSPLGTAAYEQYF
TRBV7-8	NA	NA	TRBJ2-4	TGTGCCAGCAGCCCCGTTCGTCTATTTGGGGCGTCCATTCAGTACTTC	CASSPVRLFGASIQYF
TRBV6-1	NA	NA	TRBJ1-1	TGTGCCAGCAGTGCACTAAGGGGGGGCATGAACACTGAAGCTTTCTTT	CASSALRGGMNTEAFF
TRBV15	NA	NA	TRBJ2-1	TGTGCCACCAGCAGAGTAGGGGTCGATGAGCAGTTCTTC	CATSRVGVDEQFF
TRBV6-5	NA	TRBD2	TRBJ2-5	TGTGCCAGCAGTCAGCGGGGAAAACAAGAGACCCAGTACTTC	CASSQRGKQETQYF
TRBV9	NA	NA	TRBJ1-1	TGTGCCAGCAGCGCGGGGGCTGAAGCTTTCTTT	CASSAGAEAFF
TRBV20-1	NA	NA	TRBJ1-1	TGCAGTGCTAGTACACAGTACACTGAAGCTTTCTTT	CSASTQYTEAFF
TRBV5-6	NA	NA	TRBJ1-2	TGTGCCAGCAGCGGTACAGGGAACTATGGCTACACCTTC	CASSGTGNYGYTF
TRBV2	NA	TRBD1	TRBJ1-4	TGTGCCAGCAGCCGAATCGGACAGGGGAAAAATGAAAAACTGTTTTTT	CASSRIGQGKNEKLFF
TRBV5-4	NA	NA	TRBJ1-2	TGTGCCAGCAGAAAACAGGGACTAAGTTATGGCTACACCTTC	CASRKQGLSYGYTF
TRBV9	NA	NA	TRBJ1-2	TGTGCCAGCAGCGCGGTACAGGGTTCTGGGGGCTACACCTTC	CASSAVQGSGGYTF
TRBV10-1	NA	TRBD2	TRBJ2-7	TGCGCCAGCAGCCTAGCGGGAACCTACGAGCAGTACTTC	CASSLAGTYEQYF
TRBV6-2/TRBV6-3	once	TRBD2	TRBJ2-1	TGTGCCAGCAGTTATCGGGGTTTTAGCGGGGTCGTCTACAATGAGCAGTTCTTC	CASSYRGFSGVVYNEQFF
TRBV18	once	NA	TRBJ1-2	TGTGCCAGCTCACCTCGCGACCCAGGACAGAGAAACTATGGCTACACCTTC	CASSPRDPGQRNYGYTF
TRBV25-1	NA	TRBD2	TRBJ2-1	TGTGCCAGCAGTGATCCGGGACTAACGAGCTCCTACAATGAGCAGTTCTTC	CASSDPGLTSSYNEQFF
TRBV5-1	once	TRBD2	TRBJ2-5	TGCGCCAGCAGCTTGCGGGGGGGCGTCTTAGGAGAGACCCAGTACTTC	CASSLRGGVLGETQYF
TRBV5-5	NA	TRBD1	TRBJ1-2	TGTGCCAGCAGCTTGGCTCACAGGGGAGGAGATGGCTACACCTTC	CASSLAHRGGDGYTF
TRBV19	NA	TRBD1	TRBJ2-3	TGTGCCAGTAGTATTGGGACAGGGGGATCGTATACGCAGTATTTT	CASSIGTGGSYTQYF
TRBV10-3	NA	NA	TRBJ2-7	TGTGCCATCAGTGAGGGGCAGTTCTACGAGCAGTACTTC	CAISEGQFYEQYF
TRBV6-5	NA	NA	TRBJ1-1	TGTGCCAGCACCCTCGGTCCTTCTCGGGGTGAAGCTTTCTTT	CASTLGPSRGEAFF
TRBV9	NA	NA	TRBJ1-1	TGTGCCAGCAGCCCCCCCACAGGTTGGAACACTGAAGCTTTCTTT	CASSPPTGWNTEAFF
TRBV6-5	NA	NA	TRBJ2-2	TGTGCCAGCATAGCCGAGGGAAAAATTTCCGGGGAGCTGTTTTTT	CASIAEGKISGELFF
TRBV5-1	NA	NA	TRBJ1-6	TGCGCCAGCAGCTTAGGAGGAAGCGGTTCACCCCTCCACTTT	CASSLGGSGSPLHF
TRBV2	NA	NA	TRBJ2-3	TGTGCCAGCAGTGAATTGGGCTGGATTGCGCAGTATTTT	CASSELGWIAQYF